This is a list of T cell receptor beta chains from one sample in a study of blood T cell repertoires in COVID-19. Sequencing used immunoSEQ multiplex PCR; TCRdb keeps in-frame clones, though not all of them. The data contain about 170,000 clones, approximately 83% of them singletons. Sequencing was performed on peripheral blood. These TCRs come from a man in his sixties or seventies with active or convalescent COVID-19. Each CDR3 is given with its conserved first and last residue. D genes are given only for firm matches. Clone size, where shown, is once, few, many, or a class for clones that have expanded.

DNA,CDR3,D,J,V,size
TGTGCCAGTACTCAGCGGGGGGGTAGCACAGATACGCAGTATTTT,CASTQRGGSTDTQYF,TRBD2,TRBJ2-3,TRBV19,-
TGTGCCTGGAGTGATAGACTAGCGGGATTGTCCGATACGCAGTATTTT,CAWSDRLAGLSDTQYF,TRBD2,TRBJ2-3,TRBV30,-
TGTGCCAGCAGCTTAGCGGAAGCTAGCGGGAGACGCATGCCTTACAATGAGCAGTTCTTC,CASSLAEASGRRMPYNEQFF,TRBD2,TRBJ2-1,TRBV7-6,-
TGTGCCAGTAAACGGGTGGGGAGGTCCTACGAGCAGTACTTC,CASKRVGRSYEQYF,-,TRBJ2-7,TRBV28,-
TGTGCCAGCAGTTACCGTAGGGGGCTAAACACCGGGGAGCTGTTTTTT,CASSYRRGLNTGELFF,TRBD1,TRBJ2-2,TRBV6-5,-
TGTGCCAGCAGCGTAGAAGCGGGAGGCGGAAATACGCAGTATTTT,CASSVEAGGGNTQYF,TRBD2,TRBJ2-3,TRBV9,-
TGTGCCAGCAGCTTAACAGGGATTAACTATGGCTACACCTTC,CASSLTGINYGYTF,-,TRBJ1-2,TRBV7-9,-
TGTGCCAGCAGCTCCCTAGCGGGAGGGCCTGGGAACACCGGGGAGCTGTTTTTT,CASSSLAGGPGNTGELFF,TRBD2,TRBJ2-2,TRBV28,-
TGCGCCAGCAGCCTCGGACAGTACAATGAGCAGTTCTTC,CASSLGQYNEQFF,-,TRBJ2-1,TRBV5-1,-
TGTGCCAGCAGCCAAGAGCTAGCGGGAGTCAAAAACATTCAGTACTTC,CASSQELAGVKNIQYF,TRBD2,TRBJ2-4,TRBV14,-
TGCGCCAGCAGCTTGGCGGAACAGGGGGCTTACAATGAGCAGTTCTTC,CASSLAEQGAYNEQFF,TRBD1,TRBJ2-1,TRBV5-1,few
TGTGCCAGCAGCTTAGACAGGGGCGGCACTGAAGCTTTCTTT,CASSLDRGGTEAFF,TRBD1,TRBJ1-1,TRBV7-9,few
TGCAGCGTTGAAGTACTGGGGCCACGAGCTAACTATGGCTACACCTTC,CSVEVLGPRANYGYTF,-,TRBJ1-2,TRBV29-1,-
TGTGCCAGCAGCTTGGATGGACAGGGCCTCTATGGCTACACCTTC,CASSLDGQGLYGYTF,TRBD1,TRBJ1-2,TRBV5-5,-
TGTGCCAGCAGTTACGAGGGCAGAAGGACCAATCAGCCCCAGCATTTT,CASSYEGRRTNQPQHF,-,TRBJ1-5,TRBV6-6,few
TGTGCCAGCAGTCTCGGGACTAGCGGGCGGAGCTCCTACAATGAGCAGTTCTTC,CASSLGTSGRSSYNEQFF,TRBD2,TRBJ2-1,TRBV6-6,once
TGTGCCAGCAGCGTCACAAAAGAGCAGTACTTC,CASSVTKEQYF,-,TRBJ2-7,TRBV7-2,few
TGTGCCAGCAGCTTAGCGCCGACTAGCGGACGCACAGATACGCAGTATTTT,CASSLAPTSGRTDTQYF,TRBD2,TRBJ2-3,TRBV7-3,-